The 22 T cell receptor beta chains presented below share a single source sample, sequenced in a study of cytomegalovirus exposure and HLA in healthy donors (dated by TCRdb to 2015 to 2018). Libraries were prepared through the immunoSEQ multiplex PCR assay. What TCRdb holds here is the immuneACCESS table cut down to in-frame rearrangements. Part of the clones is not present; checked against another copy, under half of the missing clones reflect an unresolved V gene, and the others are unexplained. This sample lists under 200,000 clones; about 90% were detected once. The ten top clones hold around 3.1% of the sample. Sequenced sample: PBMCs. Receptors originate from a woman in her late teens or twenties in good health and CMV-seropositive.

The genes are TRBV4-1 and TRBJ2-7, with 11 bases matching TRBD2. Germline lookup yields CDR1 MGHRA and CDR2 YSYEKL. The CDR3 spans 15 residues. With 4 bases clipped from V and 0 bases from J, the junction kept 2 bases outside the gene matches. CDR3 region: CASSLGLAGSYEQYF. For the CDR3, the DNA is TGCGCCAGCAGCCTCGGACTAGCGGGCTCCTACGAGCAGTACTTC.

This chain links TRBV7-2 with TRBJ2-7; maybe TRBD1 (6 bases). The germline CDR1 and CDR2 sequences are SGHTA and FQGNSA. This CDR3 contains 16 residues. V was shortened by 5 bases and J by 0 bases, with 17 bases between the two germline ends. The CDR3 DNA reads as TGTGCCAGCAGCCCCGCCCAGACAGGCGCCTCCTACGAGCAGTACTTC. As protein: CASSPAQTGASYEQYF.

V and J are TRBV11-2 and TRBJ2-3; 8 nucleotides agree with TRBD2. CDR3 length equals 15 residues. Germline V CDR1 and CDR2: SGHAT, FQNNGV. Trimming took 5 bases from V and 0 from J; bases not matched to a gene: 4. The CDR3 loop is CASSHVAGSTDTQYF. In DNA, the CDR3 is TGTGCCAGCAGCCACGTAGCGGGAAGCACAGATACGCAGTATTTT.

The CDR3 bases are TGTGCCAGCAGCGTAGAGATCGGGACAGGGCTAGGAAGCTCCTACAATGAGCAGTTCTTC. Protein sequence: CASSVEIGTGLGSSYNEQFF. V gene TRBV9 combines with J gene TRBJ2-1, with 9 bases lining up with TRBD1. J lost 0 bases, V lost 0 bases, and 13 bases had no gene match. The V gene's germline CDR1 is SGDLS and CDR2 YYNGEE. The CDR3 is made up of 20 amino acids.

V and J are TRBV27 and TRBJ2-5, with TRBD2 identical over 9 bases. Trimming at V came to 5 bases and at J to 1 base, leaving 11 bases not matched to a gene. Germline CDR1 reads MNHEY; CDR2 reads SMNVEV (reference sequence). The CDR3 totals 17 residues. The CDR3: CASSPAPERGVQETQYF. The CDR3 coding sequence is TGTGCCAGCAGTCCAGCTCCCGAGCGGGGGGTCCAAGAGACCCAGTACTTC.

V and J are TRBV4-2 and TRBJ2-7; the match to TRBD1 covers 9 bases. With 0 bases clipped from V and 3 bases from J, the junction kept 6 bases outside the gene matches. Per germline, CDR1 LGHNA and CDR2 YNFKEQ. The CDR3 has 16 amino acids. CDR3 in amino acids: CASSQDAGQGNYEQYF. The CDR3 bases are TGTGCCAGCAGCCAAGATGCCGGACAGGGGAACTACGAGCAGTACTTC.

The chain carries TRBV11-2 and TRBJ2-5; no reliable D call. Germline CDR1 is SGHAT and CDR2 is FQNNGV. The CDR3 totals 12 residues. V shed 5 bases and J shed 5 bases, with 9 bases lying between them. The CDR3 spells CASSPPRETQYF. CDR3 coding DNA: TGTGCCAGCAGCCCCCCCCGGGAGACCCAGTACTTC.

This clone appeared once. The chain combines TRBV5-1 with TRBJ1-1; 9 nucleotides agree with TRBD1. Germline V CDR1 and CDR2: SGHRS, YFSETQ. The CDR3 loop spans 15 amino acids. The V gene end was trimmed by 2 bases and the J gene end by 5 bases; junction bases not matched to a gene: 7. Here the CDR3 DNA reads TGCGCCAGCAGCTTTTTCCGGGACAGGGAGACTGAAGCTTTCTTT. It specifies CASSFFRDRETEAFF.

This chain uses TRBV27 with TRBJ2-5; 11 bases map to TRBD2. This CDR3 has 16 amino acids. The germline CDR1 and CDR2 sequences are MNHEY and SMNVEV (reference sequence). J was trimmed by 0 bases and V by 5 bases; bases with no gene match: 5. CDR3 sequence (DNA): TGTGCCAGCAGTCCACTGGGACTAGCGGACCAAGAGACCCAGTACTTC. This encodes CASSPLGLADQETQYF.

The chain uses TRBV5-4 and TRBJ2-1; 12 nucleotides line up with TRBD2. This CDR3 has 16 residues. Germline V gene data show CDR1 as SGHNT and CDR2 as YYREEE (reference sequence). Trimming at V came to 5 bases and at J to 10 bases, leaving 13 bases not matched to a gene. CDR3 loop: CASRRTSGALQGEQFF. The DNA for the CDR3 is TGTGCCAGCAGGAGGACTAGCGGGGCTTTACAAGGGGAGCAGTTCTTC.

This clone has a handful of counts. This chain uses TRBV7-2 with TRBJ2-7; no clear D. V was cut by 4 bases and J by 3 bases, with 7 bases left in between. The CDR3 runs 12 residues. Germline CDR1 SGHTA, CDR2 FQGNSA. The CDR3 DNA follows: TGTGCCAGCAGCTCCGACTTCTACGAGCAGTACTTC. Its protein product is CASSSDFYEQYF.

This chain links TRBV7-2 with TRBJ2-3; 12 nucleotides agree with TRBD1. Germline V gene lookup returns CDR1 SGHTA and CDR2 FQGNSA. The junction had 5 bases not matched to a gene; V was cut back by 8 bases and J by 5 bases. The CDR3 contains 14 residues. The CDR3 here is CASGDRGQIDTQYF. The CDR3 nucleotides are TGTGCCAGCGGGGACAGGGGGCAGATAGATACGCAGTATTTT.

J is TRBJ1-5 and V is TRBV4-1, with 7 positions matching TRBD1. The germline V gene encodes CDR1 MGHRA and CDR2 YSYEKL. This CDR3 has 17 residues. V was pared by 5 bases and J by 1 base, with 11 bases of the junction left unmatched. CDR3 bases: TGCGCCAGCAGCGGAGGGGCAGGGGGGTTAAGCAATCAGCCCCAGCATTTT. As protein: CASSGGAGGLSNQPQHF.

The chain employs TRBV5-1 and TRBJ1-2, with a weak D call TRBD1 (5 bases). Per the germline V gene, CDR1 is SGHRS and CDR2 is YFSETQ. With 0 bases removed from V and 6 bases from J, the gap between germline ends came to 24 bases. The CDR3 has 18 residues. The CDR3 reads CASSLAWVVGEDSDGYTF. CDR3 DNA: TGCGCCAGCAGCTTGGCCTGGGTCGTGGGGGAGGATTCGGATGGCTACACCTTC.

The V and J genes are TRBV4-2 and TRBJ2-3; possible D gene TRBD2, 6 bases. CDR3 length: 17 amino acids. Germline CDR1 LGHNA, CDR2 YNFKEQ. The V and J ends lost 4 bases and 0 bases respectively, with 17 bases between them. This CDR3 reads CASSPSVSSASTDTQYF. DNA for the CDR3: TGTGCCAGCAGCCCCTCCGTCTCTAGCGCCAGCACAGATACGCAGTATTTT.

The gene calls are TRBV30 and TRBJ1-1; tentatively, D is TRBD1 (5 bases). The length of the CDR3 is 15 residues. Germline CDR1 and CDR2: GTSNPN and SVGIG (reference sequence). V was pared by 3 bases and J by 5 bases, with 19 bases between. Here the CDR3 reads CAWSLRGRVGTEAFF. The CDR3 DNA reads TGTGCCTGGAGCCTAAGGGGCAGGGTTGGGACTGAAGCTTTCTTT.

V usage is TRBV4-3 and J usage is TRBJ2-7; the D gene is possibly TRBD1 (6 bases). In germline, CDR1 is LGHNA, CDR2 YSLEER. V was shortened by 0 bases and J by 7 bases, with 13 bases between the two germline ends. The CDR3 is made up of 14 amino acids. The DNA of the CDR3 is TGCGCCAGCAGCCAAGATGAGGGGGTGGGAGAGCAGTACTTC. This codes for CASSQDEGVGEQYF.

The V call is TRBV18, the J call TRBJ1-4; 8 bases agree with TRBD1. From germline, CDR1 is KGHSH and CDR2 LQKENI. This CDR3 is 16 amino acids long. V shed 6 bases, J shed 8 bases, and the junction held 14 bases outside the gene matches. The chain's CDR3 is CASSPKVQGEEEKLFF. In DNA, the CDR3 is TGTGCCAGCTCGCCTAAAGTACAGGGGGAGGAGGAAAAACTGTTTTTT.

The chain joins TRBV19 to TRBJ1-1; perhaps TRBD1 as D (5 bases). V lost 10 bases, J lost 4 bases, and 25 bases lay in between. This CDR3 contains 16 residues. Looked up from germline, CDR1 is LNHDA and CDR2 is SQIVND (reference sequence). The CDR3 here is CATRKPPGLGGTEAFF. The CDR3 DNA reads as TGTGCCACCAGAAAACCCCCGGGACTCGGTGGCACTGAAGCTTTCTTT.

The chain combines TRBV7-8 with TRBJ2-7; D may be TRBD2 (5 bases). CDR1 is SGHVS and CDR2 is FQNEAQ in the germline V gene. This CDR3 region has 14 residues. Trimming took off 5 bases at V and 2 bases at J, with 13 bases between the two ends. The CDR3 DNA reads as TGTGCCAGCAGCCAACCCGGGGAGACCTACGAGCAGTACTTC. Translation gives CASSQPGETYEQYF.

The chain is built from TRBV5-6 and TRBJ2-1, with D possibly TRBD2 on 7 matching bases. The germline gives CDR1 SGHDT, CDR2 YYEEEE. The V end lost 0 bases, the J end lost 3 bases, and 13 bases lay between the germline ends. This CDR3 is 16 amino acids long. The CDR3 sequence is CASSLDRGGVYNEQFF. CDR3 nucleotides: TGTGCCAGCAGCTTGGATAGGGGGGGCGTCTACAATGAGCAGTTCTTC. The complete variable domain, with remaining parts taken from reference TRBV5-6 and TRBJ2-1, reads DAGVTQSPTHLIKTRGQQVTLRCSPKSGHDTVSWYQQALGQGPQFIFQYYEEEERQRGNFPDRFSGHQFPNYSSELNVNALLLGDSALYLCASSLDRGGVYNEQFFGPGTRLTVL.

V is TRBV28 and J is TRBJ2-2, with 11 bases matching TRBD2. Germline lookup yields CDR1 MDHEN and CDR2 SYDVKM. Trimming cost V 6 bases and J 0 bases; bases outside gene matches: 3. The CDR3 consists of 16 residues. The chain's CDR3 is CASSLTSGANTGELFF. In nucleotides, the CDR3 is TGTGCCAGCAGCCTGACTAGCGGGGCGAACACCGGGGAGCTGTTTTTT.